The 11 T cell receptor beta chains below come from one sample, sequenced in a study of T cell responses to AZD1222 COVID-19 vaccine. Clones were sequenced by immunoSEQ multiplex PCR, and TCRdb holds only the in-frame ones, with some missing. The sample contains a few hundred thousand clones, approximately 93% of which appear only once. This sample comprised peripheral blood, obtained on day 0 of AZD1222 vaccination. The receptors were gathered from an adult in good health.

The rearrangement links TRBV28 to TRBJ2-7, with a weak D call TRBD1 (5 bases). Germline CDR1 MDHEN, CDR2 SYDVKM. This CDR3 region has 14 residues. The V gene lost 6 bases and the J gene lost 3 bases, with 15 bases spanning the gap. The CDR3 DNA follows: TGTGCCAGCAGACCTAGAAGGGGAAGCTACGAGCAGTACTTC. This sequence encodes CASRPRRGSYEQYF.

The V call is TRBV5-1, the J call TRBJ1-5; no clear D gene. V lost 0 bases, J lost 0 bases, and 4 bases lay in between. The germline CDR1 and CDR2 sequences are SGHRS and YFSETQ. The CDR3 is 14 amino acids. The CDR3 sequence is CASSLEGSNQPQHF. The DNA of the CDR3 is TGCGCCAGCAGCTTGGAGGGTAGCAATCAGCCCCAGCATTTT.

The V gene is TRBV24-1, the J gene TRBJ2-7, with TRBD1 as a possible D gene (5 bases). CDR3 length: 13 residues. The germline gives CDR1 KGHDR, CDR2 SFDVKD. The V gene lost 6 bases and the J gene lost 2 bases, with 10 bases spanning the gap. The CDR3 coding sequence is TGTGCCACCAGTAGGGGCAGGACCTACGAGCAGTACTTC. Encoded protein: CATSRGRTYEQYF.

V is TRBV6-5 and J is TRBJ2-7; D assignment may be TRBD1 or TRBD2 (5 bases each). V lost 7 bases to trimming and J lost 6 bases, with 16 bases between them. The germline gives CDR1 MNHEY, CDR2 SVGAGI. This CDR3 is 13 amino acids long. The CDR3 loop is CASNYLRESEQYF. CDR3 nucleotides: TGTGCCAGCAATTATCTCAGGGAGTCCGAGCAGTACTTC.

The chain recombines TRBV9 with TRBJ1-1; no definite D call. Per germline, CDR1 SGDLS and CDR2 YYNGEE. This CDR3 is built from 13 residues. The V end lost 3 bases, the J end lost 6 bases, and 12 bases lay between the germline ends. In nucleotides, the CDR3 is TGTGCCAGCAGCGAAGGGCCCTATCCTGAAGCTTTCTTT. It translates to CASSEGPYPEAFF.

The J gene is TRBJ2-2, the V gene TRBV5-1; 7 positions agree with TRBD2. The length of the CDR3 is 18 residues. V trimming: 1 base; J trimming: 0 bases; junction bases outside the gene matches: 9. CDR1 is SGHRS, CDR2 YFSETQ, per germline. For the CDR3, the DNA is TGCGCCAGCAGCTTGTGGGGAGGGAATCCCTCGAACACCGGGGAGCTGTTTTTT. This encodes CASSLWGGNPSNTGELFF.

V gene TRBV27 combines with J gene TRBJ2-7; 11 nucleotides align to TRBD2. CDR3 length: 14 residues. The V gene's germline CDR1 is MNHEY and CDR2 SMNVEV (reference sequence). Trimming cost V 6 bases and J 2 bases; bases outside gene matches: 3. The CDR3 DNA is TGTGCCAGCAGACCGGGACTAGCGGCCTACGAGCAGTACTTC. Amino acids: CASRPGLAAYEQYF.

This clone turned up a few times. The same CDR3 arises from other DNA sequences in this sample as well. The chain carries TRBV11-2 and TRBJ2-7; 7 positions match TRBD1. Trimming cost V 6 bases and J 0 bases; bases outside gene matches: 8. CDR1 is SGHAT and CDR2 is FQNNGV in the germline V gene. The CDR3 is 15 amino acids. Here the CDR3 reads CASSSYRGSSYEQYF. The CDR3 coding sequence is TGTGCCAGCAGTTCTTACAGGGGAAGCTCCTACGAGCAGTACTTC.

This clone was detected once. Here the CDR3 reads CASSLAPGELFF. CDR3 bases: TGTGCCAGCAGCTTGGCGCCCGGGGAGCTGTTTTTT. V gene TRBV5-6 combines with J gene TRBJ2-2; no firm D call. Germline assignment: CDR1 SGHDT and CDR2 YYEEEE. CDR3 length: 12 residues. V was trimmed by 0 bases and J by 6 bases, leaving 3 bases between them.

The chain uses TRBV14 and TRBJ1-1; TRBD1 might be the D (5 bases). The V end was cut by 1 base, the J end by 6 bases, with 9 bases between. This CDR3 has 13 residues. Germline V gives CDR1 SGHDN, CDR2 FVKESK. The CDR3 region is CASSQVRGAEAFF. CDR3 DNA: TGTGCCAGCAGCCAAGTACGAGGGGCTGAAGCTTTCTTT.

The chain couples TRBV2 to TRBJ1-1; D is undetermined. The V end lost 4 bases, the J end lost 1 base, and 10 bases lay between the germline ends. This CDR3 has 14 residues. CDR1 SNHLY and CDR2 FYNNEI come from the germline V gene. CDR3 protein: CASSGQSRNTEAFF. In nucleotides, the CDR3 is TGTGCCAGCAGTGGGCAATCACGGAACACTGAAGCTTTCTTT.